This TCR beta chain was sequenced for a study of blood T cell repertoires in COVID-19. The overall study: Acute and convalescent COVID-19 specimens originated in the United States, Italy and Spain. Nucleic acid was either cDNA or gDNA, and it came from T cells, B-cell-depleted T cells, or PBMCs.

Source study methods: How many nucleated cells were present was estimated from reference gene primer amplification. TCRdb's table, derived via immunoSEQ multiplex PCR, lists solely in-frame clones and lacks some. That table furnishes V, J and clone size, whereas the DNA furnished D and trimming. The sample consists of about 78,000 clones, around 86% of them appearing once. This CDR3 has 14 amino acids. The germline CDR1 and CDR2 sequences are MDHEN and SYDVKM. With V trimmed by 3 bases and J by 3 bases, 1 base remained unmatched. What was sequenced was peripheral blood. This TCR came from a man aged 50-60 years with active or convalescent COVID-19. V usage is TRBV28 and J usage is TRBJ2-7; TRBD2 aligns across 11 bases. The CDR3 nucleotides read TGTGCCAGCAGTTTGACTAGCGGGGTCTACGAGCAGTACTTC. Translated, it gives CASSLTSGVYEQYF.